This TCR beta chain originates from a study of shared clonotypes between healthy human individuals. Germline V gene data show CDR1 as LGHNA and CDR2 as YSLEER. The CDR3 spans 16 residues. The J segment lost 5 bases and the V segment lost 4 bases, leaving 11 bases of the junction unmatched. Study outcomes and limitations: Depth was large, yet rarefaction showed that sorted-subset sequencing was incomplete. The study found lower generation probabilities in non-shared clonotypes than in those shared by all four donors.

Sorted subsets were amplified in replicate PCRs using approximately 0.2 ug DNA, roughly 30,000 T cell genomes. Assay: immunoSEQ multiplex PCR; the TCRdb copy retains only in-frame clones and omits some. In the table there are some 1.5 million clones, about 98% of which are singletons. A word on this clone: Its target is not known.

The sample was naive CD4+ T cells sorted from blood. Documented subset: CD45RA+ positively selected. This sequence joins TRBV4-3 and TRBJ2-1; 7 bases match TRBD2. The receptor was derived from a man in his thirties or forties in good health. The CDR3 reads CASSRTSPGLNNEQFF. The CDR3 nucleotides are TGCGCCAGCAGCCGGACGTCCCCGGGACTAAACAATGAGCAGTTCTTC.